The 16 T cell receptor beta chains below all came from one sample that was sequenced in a study of blood T cell repertoires in COVID-19. Profiling relied on immunoSEQ multiplex PCR, and the TCRdb table lists in-frame clones only, not all of them. The sample contains about 140,000 clones, 70% to 80% of which appear only once. Input material: peripheral blood. The receptors derive from a man aged 45-60 years with acute or convalescent COVID-19.

The rearrangement joins TRBV9 to TRBJ2-2; weak D call: TRBD2 (5 bases). The CDR3 runs to 13 residues. Trimming took off 0 bases at V and 6 bases at J, with 6 bases between the two ends. Per germline, CDR1 SGDLS and CDR2 YYNGEE. The CDR3 bases are TGTGCCAGCAGCGTAGTACTAGCCGGGGAGCTGTTTTTT. It is translated as CASSVVLAGELFF.

V usage is TRBV7-2 and J usage is TRBJ2-3, with 13 nucleotides matching TRBD2. The CDR3 sequence is 16 residues long. CDR1 and CDR2 from the germline V gene are SGHTA and FQGNSA. V trimming: 2 bases; J trimming: 6 bases; junction bases outside the gene matches: 5. CDR3 coding DNA: TGTGCCAGCAGCTTATTAGGACTAGCGGGGGAGGATACGCAGTATTTT. It translates to CASSLLGLAGEDTQYF.

A note on this clone: This likely comes from a read error, as the CDR3 has no conserved phenylalanine or tryptophan at its end. The DNA is omitted, as the CDR3 cannot be located on it reliably, and the CDR3 follows TCRdb's listing. This chain uses TRBV29-1 with TRBJ1-1. The CDR3 comprises 12 residues, both ends counted. CDR1 is SQVTM, CDR2 ANQGSEA, per germline. CDR3: CSVESTGLVVTD.

This clone was seen a handful of times. The V call is TRBV2, the J call TRBJ1-3; no reliable D call. CDR3 size: 15 residues. Germline values: CDR1 SNHLY, CDR2 FYNNEI. Between the trimmed V and J ends, which lost 1 base and 0 bases, there was a span of 7 bases. CDR3 coding DNA: TGTGCCAGCAGTGAAGGGCGGATCTCTGGAAACACCATATATTTT. It specifies CASSEGRISGNTIYF.

The chain uses TRBV12-3 or TRBV12-4 and TRBJ1-2; 7 positions match TRBD1. V was pared by 4 bases and J by 6 bases, with 5 bases of the junction left unmatched. The CDR3 length is 13 residues. CDR3 sequence: CASSSRQGDGYTF. CDR3 nucleotides: TGTGCCAGCAGTTCCAGACAGGGAGATGGCTACACCTTC.

The chain has TRBV27 and TRBJ2-1; D is perhaps TRBD1 (5 bases). V was cut by 0 bases and J by 8 bases, with 17 bases left in between. The CDR3 spans 16 residues. Germline V lookup: CDR1 MNHEY, CDR2 SMNVEV (reference sequence). In nucleotides, the CDR3 is TGTGCCAGCAGTTTATCGAAGGGGTTTAGTCTTCATGAGCAGTTCTTC. Residues: CASSLSKGFSLHEQFF.

V gene TRBV10-3 combines with J gene TRBJ2-7; D may be TRBD1 (5 bases). CDR1 and CDR2 from the germline V gene are ENHRY and SYGVKD. Trimming cost V 6 bases and J 2 bases, with 14 bases left between them. The CDR3 consists of 14 residues. As DNA, the CDR3 is TGTGCCATCAGAGGGGAAGTAGGCGCCTACGAGCAGTACGTC. This encodes CAIRGEVGAYEQYV.

The table lists this clone with many counts. J is TRBJ1-5 and V is TRBV30, with TRBD1 matching over 10 bases. This CDR3 region has 15 residues. V lost 0 bases, J lost 7 bases, and 6 bases stayed unmatched. CDR1 and CDR2 (germline): GTSNPN, SVGIG (reference sequence). CDR3: CAWSVGTGVRQPQHF. The CDR3 DNA is TGTGCCTGGAGTGTAGGGACAGGGGTGAGACAGCCCCAGCATTTT.

In DNA, the CDR3 is TGCGCCAGCAGCCATGGGACTAGCGGGGGGGCCGATGAGCAGTTCTTC. This codes for CASSHGTSGGADEQFF. The chain is built from TRBV5-1 and TRBJ2-1; 16 positions agree with TRBD2. The CDR3 covers 16 residues. Per the germline V gene, CDR1 is SGHRS and CDR2 is YFSETQ. V trimming: 4 bases; J trimming: 8 bases; junction bases outside the gene matches: 6.

This clone has only a few counts. The chain carries TRBV10-3 and TRBJ1-1; 9 bases are shared with TRBD1. After removal of 0 bases from V and 4 bases from J, the junction contained 6 bases not matched to a gene. Germline V CDR1 and CDR2: ENHRY, SYGVKD. CDR3 length: 16 amino acids. In DNA form, the CDR3 reads TGTGCCATCAGTGAGTCTACAGGGGGCTCGAGCACTGAAGCTTTCTTT. Translated, it gives CAISESTGGSSTEAFF.

V gene TRBV9 combines with J gene TRBJ1-2, with D maybe TRBD1 (5 bases). From germline, CDR1 is SGDLS and CDR2 YYNGEE. Deletions cut 4 bases from V and 4 bases from J, with 11 bases between. The CDR3 has 13 amino acids. CDR3 region: CASSRGEVYGYTF. The CDR3 DNA sequence: TGTGCCAGCAGCAGGGGTGAGGTCTATGGCTACACCTTC. Looking up the rest from reference TRBV9 and TRBJ1-2 gives the full variable domain: DSGVTQTPKHLITATGQRVTLRCSPRSGDLSVYWYQQSLDQGLQFLIQYYNGEERAKGNILERFSAQQFPDLHSELNLSSLELGDSALYFCASSRGEVYGYTFGSGTRLTVV.

The chain carries TRBV6-4 and TRBJ2-1; tentatively, D is TRBD1 (6 bases). The V gene's germline CDR1 is MRHNA and CDR2 SNTAGT. The CDR3 covers 14 residues. The germline V and J ends were trimmed by 3 bases and 12 bases, with 18 bases remaining between them. CDR3 nucleotide sequence: TGTGCCAGCAGTGAAAGGGACACCCGGCGCCCGCAGTTCTTC. Translating gives CASSERDTRRPQFF.

The rearrangement uses TRBV18 and TRBJ1-2, with 11 bases aligning to TRBD1. The trim removed 2 bases at V and 7 bases at J, leaving 12 bases unmatched. CDR1 is KGHSH, CDR2 LQKENI, per germline. This CDR3 comprises 17 residues. The CDR3 bases are TGTGCCAGCTCACCAATTGTCCCGGGACAGGGGGGAACTGGCTACACCTTC. It is translated as CASSPIVPGQGGTGYTF.

The rearrangement links TRBV4-1 to TRBJ1-6, with D possibly matching TRBD1 (5 bases). V was clipped by 0 bases and J by 3 bases, with 12 bases between them. The CDR3 length is 17 residues. From germline, CDR1 is MGHRA and CDR2 YSYEKL. CDR3 loop: CASSQEAGILYNSPLHF. The CDR3 region has the DNA TGCGCCAGCAGCCAAGAGGCAGGGATCCTCTATAATTCACCCCTCCACTTT.

The rearrangement uses TRBV19 and TRBJ2-7, with 11 bases identical to TRBD1. The ends lost 3 bases at V and 6 bases at J; junction bases unmatched: 7. This CDR3 contains 15 residues. Germline lookup yields CDR1 LNHDA and CDR2 SQIVND (reference sequence). The CDR3 nucleotides read TGTGCCAGTAGTATGGCGTCCGGGACAGGGGGCGAGCAGTACTTC. Amino acid sequence: CASSMASGTGGEQYF. Drawing the rest from reference TRBV19 and TRBJ2-7, the complete variable domain is DGGITQSPKYLFRKEGQNVTLSCEQNLNHDAMYWYRQDPGQGLRLIYYSQIVNDFQKGDIAEGYSVSREKKESFPLTVTSAQKNPTAFYLCASSMASGTGGEQYFGPGTRLTVT.

The chain has TRBV10-3 and TRBJ1-6; D uncertain. V gave up 4 bases and J gave up 5 bases, with 9 bases separating them. This CDR3 has 14 residues. Looked up from germline, CDR1 is ENHRY and CDR2 is SYGVKD. In DNA form, the CDR3 reads TGTGCCATCAGTGGAGGCGTAAATAATTCACCCCTCCACTTT. Its protein product is CAISGGVNNSPLHF.